Many counts were recorded for the clone carrying this T cell receptor (beta chain). This sample was taken from a study of T cells in Graves' hyperthyroidism and ophthalmopathy. Amplified TCR beta CDR3 regions derived from RNA transcripts. During a first-round RT-PCR of the TCR CDR3, the HTBI primer set was used. Via MiXCR, TCRdb re-called the multiplex PCR reads, giving one row per CDR3 protein. The sample records over 150,000 distinct CDR3 sequences, about a sixth being singletons. For Graves' hyperthyroidism to be stable, ophthalmopathy could not progress within 18 months. The V gene's germline CDR1 is SGHTA and CDR2 FQGTGA. The CDR3 covers 16 residues. V lost 5 bases and J lost 6; bases outside the gene matches: 11.

The origin of this receptor is a woman in her fifties or sixties with Graves' hyperthyroidism. The material sequenced was blood. The genes are TRBV7-3 and TRBJ2-1, with 9 nucleotides matching TRBD1. CDR3 amino acids: CASSLNWDRARNEQFF. The CDR3 DNA reads TGTGCCAGCAGCCTGAACTGGGACAGGGCGCGCAATGAGCAGTTCTTC. Full variable domain (remainder filled in from reference TRBV7-3 and TRBJ2-1): GAGVSQTPSNKVTEKGKYVELRCDPISGHTALYWYRQSLGQGPEFLIYFQGTGAADDSGLPNDRFFAVRPEGSVSTLKIQRTERGDSAVYLCASSLNWDRARNEQFFGPGTRLTVL.